This T cell receptor beta chain is from a study of T-cell reconstitution after alpha-beta-depleted transplantation in children. Broader study findings: When one year had passed after transplant, most T-cell counts and diversity came from newly produced T cells.

A library of TCRbeta sequences, prepared with unique molecular identifiers, was generated. Each CDR3 protein gets one entry after TCRdb re-called the PCR reads with MiXCR. The sample gives roughly 300,000 distinct CDR3 sequences, 11% of which show up once; less than 25% is in the top ten. This clonotype has at least ten counts. Its cognate antigen is unknown. CDR3 length: 14 residues. V dropped 1 base and J dropped 3 bases, with 9 bases sitting between them. The receptor was isolated from a male patient aged 2 to 10 who had a stem cell transplant for chronic granulomatous disease, so the T cells may come from the graft donor. The sample was peripheral blood, taken 180 days after TCRalphabeta/CD19-depleted stem cell transplant. V usage is TRBV12-3 or TRBV12-4 and J usage is TRBJ1-2; tentative D call: TRBD1 (6 bases). This CDR3 reads CASSLDTGYYGYTF. CDR3 coding DNA: TGTGCCAGCAGTTTAGATACAGGGTACTATGGCTACACCTTC.